This T cell receptor (beta chain) was sequenced in a study of cytomegalovirus exposure and HLA in healthy donors. Vbeta (60) and Jbeta (13) primers were used in the PCR. Method: immunoSEQ multiplex PCR; TCRdb's copy keeps in-frame clones and lacks some. The sample lists under 100,000 clones; around 77% were seen once. Comments on this clone: Antigen: not known.

Study-wide results and limits: Reported performance of the classifier showed diagnosis of cytomegalovirus status with high specificity and sensitivity. Specificity of three CMV-associated chains for CMV antigens was verified in vitro. TCR beta V- and J-gene trimming, according to a later analysis, was linked to a missense DCLRE1C variant.

The CDR3 loop spans 13 amino acids. The ends were cut back, 7 bases at V and 1 base at J, with 10 bases in the middle. Germline V gene data show CDR1 as SNHLY and CDR2 as FYNNEI. The sequence was obtained from a man aged 50 to 60 in good health and CMV-seronegative. The material sequenced was PBMCs. The chain uses TRBV2 and TRBJ1-1; the D gene is possibly TRBD1 (6 bases). CDR3 loop: CASKGDGNTEAFF. CDR3 coding DNA: TGTGCCAGCAAGGGGGATGGGAACACTGAAGCTTTCTTT.